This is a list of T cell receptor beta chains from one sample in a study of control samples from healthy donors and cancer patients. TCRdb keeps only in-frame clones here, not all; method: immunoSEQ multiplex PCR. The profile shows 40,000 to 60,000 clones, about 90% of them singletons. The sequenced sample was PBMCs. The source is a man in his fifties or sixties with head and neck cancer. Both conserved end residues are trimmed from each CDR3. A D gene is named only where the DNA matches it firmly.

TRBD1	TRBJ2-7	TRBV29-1	SVGGDRTYEQY
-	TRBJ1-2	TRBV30	AWSRGWGDGYT
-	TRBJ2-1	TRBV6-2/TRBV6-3	ASSYDRPSEQF
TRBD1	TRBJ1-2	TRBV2	ASSTDRVYGYT
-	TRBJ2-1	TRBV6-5	ASRVGLGSEQF
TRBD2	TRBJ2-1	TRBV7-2	ASSSTSGLYNEQF
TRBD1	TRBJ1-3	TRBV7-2	ASSLDGTGTGNTIY
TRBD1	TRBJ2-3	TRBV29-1	SVEESRDSFTDTQY
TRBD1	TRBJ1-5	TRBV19	ASSPWTGGQQPQH
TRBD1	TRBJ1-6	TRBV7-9	ASRPLLAGTGNNSPLH
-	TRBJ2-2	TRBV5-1	ASTRTANTGELF
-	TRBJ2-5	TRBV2	ASSRDLQETQY
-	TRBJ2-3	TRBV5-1	ASSLDYGRVASRATDTQY
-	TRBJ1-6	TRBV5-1	ASSLVGGGNSPLH
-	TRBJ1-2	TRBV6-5	ASSYRQGTRVYGYT
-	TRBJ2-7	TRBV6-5	ASKGSPGHLYEQY
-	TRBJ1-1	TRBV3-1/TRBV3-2	ASRHSANTEAF
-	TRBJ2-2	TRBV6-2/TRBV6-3	ASSYGRNTGELF
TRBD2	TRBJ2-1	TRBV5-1	ASSPGTSGASSYNEQF
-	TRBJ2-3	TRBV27	ASSPASYTDTQY
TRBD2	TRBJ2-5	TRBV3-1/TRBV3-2	ASSQDTRTSGAETQY
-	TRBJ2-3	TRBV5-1	ASARTATRRTDTQY
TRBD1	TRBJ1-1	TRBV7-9	ASSIGQATAF
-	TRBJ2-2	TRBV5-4	ASSWRVGRGSTGELF
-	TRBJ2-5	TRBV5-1	ASSPEGGGRQTQY
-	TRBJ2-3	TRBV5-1	ASSFGDTQY
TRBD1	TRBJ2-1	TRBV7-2	ASSLERTGVRSEQF
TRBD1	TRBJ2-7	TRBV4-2	ASSHLGQGAGEQY
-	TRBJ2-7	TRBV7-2	ASSFDSYYEQY
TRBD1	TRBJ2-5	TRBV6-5	ASSLGQGETQY
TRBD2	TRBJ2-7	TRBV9	ASSGVAGELEQY
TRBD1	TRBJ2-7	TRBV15	ATSPSWDRNEQY
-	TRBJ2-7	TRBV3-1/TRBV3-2	ASSHTGAEQY